The entry below gives a single TCR beta chain sequence along with its context. The data derive from a study of regulatory T cells in long-lasting Graves disease. V was pared by 0 bases and J by 5 bases, with 9 bases between. CDR1 is SGHRS and CDR2 is YFSETQ in the germline V gene. The CDR3 is 14 residues long. Building the TCR beta libraries relied on iRepertoire HTBI primers, and CDR3 regions underwent Arm-PCR. A single record per CDR3 protein comes from TCRdb applying MiXCR to the multiplex PCR reads. The profile shows some 600,000 distinct CDR3 sequences, approximately 16% of them singletons. Sample time point: newly diagnosed GD, antithyroid drugs for less than 3 months. The TCR library was made from RNA extracted from PBMCs. The data also belong to a second study, concerning T cells in Graves' hyperthyroidism and ophthalmopathy.

This sequence joins TRBV5-1 and TRBJ2-1; D is unclear. The source of this sequence is a young man with Graves disease. Sample: peripheral blood mononuclear cells (PBMCs), taken at new diagnosis, from a patient treated with antithyroid drugs. CDR3 bases: TGCGCCAGCAGCTTGGGAAGGCCTCACAATGAGCAGTTCTTC. Its protein is CASSLGRPHNEQFF.